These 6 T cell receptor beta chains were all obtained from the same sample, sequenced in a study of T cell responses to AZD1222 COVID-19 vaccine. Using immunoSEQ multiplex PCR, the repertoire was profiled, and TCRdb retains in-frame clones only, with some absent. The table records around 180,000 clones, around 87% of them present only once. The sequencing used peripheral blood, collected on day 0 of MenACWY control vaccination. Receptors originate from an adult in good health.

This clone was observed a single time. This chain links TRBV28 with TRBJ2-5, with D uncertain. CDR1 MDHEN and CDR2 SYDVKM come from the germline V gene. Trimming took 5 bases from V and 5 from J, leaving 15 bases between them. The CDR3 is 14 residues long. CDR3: CASSPGRVRETQYF. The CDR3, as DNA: TGTGCCAGCAGTCCCGGCCGGGTAAGGGAGACCCAGTACTTC. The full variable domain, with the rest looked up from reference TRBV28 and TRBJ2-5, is DVKVTQSSRYLVKRTGEKVFLECVQDMDHENMFWYRQDPGLGLRLIYFSYDVKMKEKGDIPEGYSVSREKKERFSLILESASTNQTSMYLCASSPGRVRETQYFGPGTRLLVL.

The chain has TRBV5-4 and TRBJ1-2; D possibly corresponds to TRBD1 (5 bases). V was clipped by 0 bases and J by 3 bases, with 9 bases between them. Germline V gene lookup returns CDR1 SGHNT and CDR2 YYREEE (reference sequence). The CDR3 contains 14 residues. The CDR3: CASSLVGTDYGYTF. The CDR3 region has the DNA TGTGCCAGCAGCTTGGTGGGGACCGACTATGGCTACACCTTC.

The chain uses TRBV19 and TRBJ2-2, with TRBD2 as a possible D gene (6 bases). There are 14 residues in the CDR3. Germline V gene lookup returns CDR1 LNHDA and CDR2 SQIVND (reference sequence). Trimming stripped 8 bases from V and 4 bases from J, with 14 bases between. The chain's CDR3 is CASSVLAGTGELFF. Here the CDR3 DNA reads TGTGCCAGTTCCGTACTAGCCGGCACCGGGGAGCTGTTTTTT.

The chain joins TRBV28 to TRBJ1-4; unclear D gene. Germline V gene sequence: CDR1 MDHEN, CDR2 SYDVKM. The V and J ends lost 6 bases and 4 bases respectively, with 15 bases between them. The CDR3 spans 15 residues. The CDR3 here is CASSGPQSLNEKLFF. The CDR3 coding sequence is TGTGCCAGCAGCGGCCCCCAGTCACTTAATGAAAAACTGTTTTTT.

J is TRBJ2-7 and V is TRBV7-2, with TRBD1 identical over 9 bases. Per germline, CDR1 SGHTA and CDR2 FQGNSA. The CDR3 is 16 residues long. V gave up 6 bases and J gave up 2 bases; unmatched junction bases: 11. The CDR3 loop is CASRLSGTGMPYEQYF. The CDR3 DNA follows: TGTGCCAGCAGACTTTCCGGGACAGGGATGCCCTACGAGCAGTACTTC.

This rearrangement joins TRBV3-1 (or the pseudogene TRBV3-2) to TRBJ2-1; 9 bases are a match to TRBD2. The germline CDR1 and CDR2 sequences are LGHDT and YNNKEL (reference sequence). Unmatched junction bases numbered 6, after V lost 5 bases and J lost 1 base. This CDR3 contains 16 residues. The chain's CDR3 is CASSSRLADSYNEQFF. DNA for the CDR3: TGTGCCAGCAGCTCCCGACTAGCGGATTCCTACAATGAGCAGTTCTTC.